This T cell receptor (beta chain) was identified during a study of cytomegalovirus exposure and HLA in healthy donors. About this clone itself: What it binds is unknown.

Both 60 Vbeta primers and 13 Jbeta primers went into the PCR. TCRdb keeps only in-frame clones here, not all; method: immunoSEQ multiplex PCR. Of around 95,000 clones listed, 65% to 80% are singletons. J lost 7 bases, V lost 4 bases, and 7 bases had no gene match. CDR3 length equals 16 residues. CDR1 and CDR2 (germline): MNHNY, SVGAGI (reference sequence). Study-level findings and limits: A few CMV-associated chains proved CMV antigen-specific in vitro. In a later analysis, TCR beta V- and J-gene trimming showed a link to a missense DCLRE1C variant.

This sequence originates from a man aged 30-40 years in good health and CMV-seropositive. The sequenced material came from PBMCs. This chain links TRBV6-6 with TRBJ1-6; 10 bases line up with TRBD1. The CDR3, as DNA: TGTGCCAGCAGTTCGGGCGGGGGACAGGGGAATTCACCCCTCCACTTT. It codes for CASSSGGGQGNSPLHF.